Following are 29 T cell receptor beta chains from one sample sequenced in a study of cytomegalovirus exposure and HLA in healthy donors (dated by TCRdb to about 2017). Receptors were amplified or captured by the immunoSEQ multiplex PCR assay. The multiplex PCR relied on a mix of 60 forward primers for TCR Vbeta segments and 13 reverse primers for TCR Jbeta segments. Sourced from immuneACCESS, this table was stored by TCRdb with only in-frame sequences that have V and J called. A share of the clones is absent; for the studies checked, an unresolved V gene accounts for under half, and the remainder has no known explanation. The sample yields 110,000 to 150,000 clones; approximately 80% were counted once. The top ten clones comprise about 5% of the sample. Material: PBMCs. The receptors here all came from a man aged 35 to 55 in good health and CMV-seronegative.

Notes on this clone: The junction and the germline gene differ at one end; a read error may be behind it. V gene TRBV7-3 combines with J gene TRBJ2-3; D is ambiguous. CDR1 and CDR2 (germline): SGHTA, FQGTGA. The CDR3 has 13 amino acids. CDR3 protein: CASSSRKELTPYF. The CDR3 region has the DNA TGTGCCAGCAGCTCCCGGAAGGAGCTTACGCCGTATTTT. The full variable domain, completed using reference TRBV7-3 and TRBJ2-3, is GAGVSQTPSNKVTEKGKYVELRCDPISGHTALYWYRQSLGQGPEFLIYFQGTGAADDSGLPNDRFFAVRPEGSVSTLKIQRTERGDSAVYLCASSSRKELTPYFGPGTRLTVL.

This clone turned up a few times. V gene TRBV2 combines with J gene TRBJ1-5; TRBD1 matches 10 bases. The germline CDR1 and CDR2 sequences are SNHLY and FYNNEI. J gave up 2 bases and V 5 bases, and 3 bases lay outside the gene matches. This CDR3 has 15 residues. CDR3 residues: CASSQGQGGNQPQHF. DNA of the CDR3: TGTGCCAGCAGTCAAGGACAGGGGGGCAATCAGCCCCAGCATTTT.

The CDR3: CASSGGQGTGELFF. CDR3 coding DNA: TGTGCCAGCAGTGGGGGACAGGGGACGGGGGAGCTGTTTTTT. The chain has TRBV6-1 and TRBJ2-2; 10 positions match TRBD1. The V gene end was trimmed by 4 bases and the J gene end by 8 bases; junction bases not matched to a gene: 4. This CDR3 region has 14 residues. Germline CDR1 MNHNS, CDR2 SASEGT.

This rearrangement joins TRBV29-1 to TRBJ2-5; D perhaps matches TRBD2 (5 bases). This CDR3 spans 12 amino acids. Germline V gene data show CDR1 as SQVTM and CDR2 as ANQGSEA. V lost 4 bases and J lost 0, with 6 bases in between. CDR3 nucleotides: TGCAGCGTTGGCGGGTACCAAGAGACCCAGTACTTC. It is translated as CSVGGYQETQYF. Using reference TRBV29-1 and TRBJ2-5 for the parts outside the CDR3, the full variable domain is SAVISQKPSRDICQRGTSLTIQCQVDSQVTMMFWYRQQPGQSLTLIATANQGSEATYESGFVIDKFPISRPNLTFSTLTVSNMSPEDSSIYLCSVGGYQETQYFGPGTRLLVL.

V and J are TRBV9 and TRBJ2-7; 12 bases map to TRBD1. Per the germline V gene, CDR1 is SGDLS and CDR2 is YYNGEE. The CDR3 totals 17 residues. The V segment lost 0 bases and the J segment 5 bases; nucleotides outside the gene matches: 9. CDR3 sequence: CASSVDTGQGARNEQYF. The CDR3 coding sequence is TGTGCCAGCAGCGTAGATACGGGACAGGGGGCGAGGAACGAGCAGTACTTC.

The chain joins TRBV18 to TRBJ2-5, with TRBD1 matching over 10 bases. The CDR3 totals 17 residues. Trimming at V came to 1 base and at J to 0 bases, leaving 5 bases not matched to a gene. Germline V gene sequence: CDR1 KGHSH, CDR2 LQKENI. The CDR3 loop is CASSPLRDRGNQETQYF. Written as DNA, the CDR3 is TGTGCCAGCTCACCACTTCGGGACAGGGGAAACCAAGAGACCCAGTACTTC. Together with reference TRBV18 and TRBJ2-5, the CDR3 gives the full variable domain: NAGVMQNPRHLVRRRGQEARLRCSPMKGHSHVYWYRQLPEEGLKFMVYLQKENIIDESGMPKERFSAEFPKEGPSILRIQQVVRGDSAAYFCASSPLRDRGNQETQYFGPGTRLLVL.

The chain has TRBV6-4 and TRBJ1-1, with TRBD1 identical over 10 bases. V was pared by 11 bases and J by 4 bases, with 1 base of the junction left unmatched. Looked up from germline, CDR1 is MRHNA and CDR2 is SNTAGT. The CDR3 runs 11 residues. The CDR3 sequence: CARDRGTEAFF. The DNA for the CDR3 is TGTGCCCGGGACAGGGGCACTGAAGCTTTCTTT.

The chain joins TRBV30 to TRBJ1-1; no clear D gene. The V gene lost 5 bases and the J gene lost 1 base, with 8 bases spanning the gap. This CDR3 comprises 12 residues. Germline loops: CDR1 GTSNPN, CDR2 SVGIG (reference sequence). The DNA of the CDR3 is TGTGCCTGGGGAGACGGGAACACTGAAGCTTTCTTT. Translation gives CAWGDGNTEAFF.

This chain links TRBV5-1 with TRBJ2-1; 7 bases map to TRBD2. Trimming cost V 2 bases and J 4 bases; bases outside gene matches: 6. Germline V gene data show CDR1 as SGHRS and CDR2 as YFSETQ. The CDR3 is 15 amino acids. CDR3 bases: TGCGCCAGCAGCTTTGCGGGGGTCTCTTACAATGAGCAGTTCTTC. It specifies CASSFAGVSYNEQFF.

This clone was observed a handful of times. The sample contains more than one DNA sequence encoding this CDR3. The chain couples TRBV9 to TRBJ2-1, with TRBD2 matching over 10 bases. CDR1 and CDR2 (germline): SGDLS, YYNGEE. The CDR3 sequence is 15 residues long. V lost 0 bases, J lost 6 bases, and 3 bases stayed unmatched. CDR3 loop: CASSVVSSGGNEQFF. The CDR3 nucleotides are TGTGCCAGCAGCGTAGTCTCTAGCGGGGGCAATGAGCAGTTCTTC.

CDR3 in DNA: TGCGCCAGCAGCTACGGACAGGGGAATGGCTACACCTTC. Its translation is CASSYGQGNGYTF. V gene TRBV5-1 combines with J gene TRBJ1-2, with 9 bases fitting TRBD1. CDR3 size: 13 residues. V dropped 3 bases and J dropped 6; count of bases not matched to a gene: 3. Germline CDR1 SGHRS, CDR2 YFSETQ.

Here the CDR3 reads CASSFGPRAEAQYF. In nucleotides, the CDR3 is TGTGCCAGCAGCTTCGGCCCCCGAGCTGAGGCCCAGTACTTC. J is TRBJ2-5 and V is TRBV7-6; no clear D. This CDR3 comprises 14 residues. Trimming cost V 3 bases and J 9 bases, with 17 bases left between them. Germline V gene sequence: CDR1 SGHVS, CDR2 FNYEAQ.

This clone was seen a handful of times. The chain recombines TRBV6-1 with TRBJ1-1; TRBD1 aligns across 7 bases. Germline loops: CDR1 MNHNS, CDR2 SASEGT. This CDR3 contains 14 residues. The junction had 9 bases not matched to a gene; V was cut back by 6 bases and J by 5 bases. The CDR3 region has the DNA TGTGCCAGCAGGGAGGGACAGCGAAAGACTGAAGCTTTCTTT. Protein product: CASREGQRKTEAFF.

This chain links TRBV6-5 with TRBJ2-7; D might be TRBD1 (6 bases). The CDR3 is 13 residues long. Germline V gene sequence: CDR1 MNHEY, CDR2 SVGAGI. Trimming shortened V by 6 bases and J by 6 bases, and 15 bases separated the two germline ends. This chain's CDR3 is CASSPSGDLEQYF. CDR3 bases: TGTGCCAGCAGCCCCTCAGGGGATCTCGAGCAGTACTTC.

This rearrangement joins TRBV30 to TRBJ1-6, with TRBD1 identical over 8 bases. V lost 0 bases and J lost 12; bases outside the gene matches: 7. Germline-derived CDR1 and CDR2 are GTSNPN and SVGIG (reference sequence). This CDR3 is built from 14 residues. DNA of the CDR3: TGTGCCTGGAGTGTGTCCGCGACAGGGGAACCCCTCCACTTT. This gives the protein CAWSVSATGEPLHF.

This sequence joins TRBV28 and TRBJ2-7; tentatively, D is TRBD1 (6 bases). Germline loops: CDR1 MDHEN, CDR2 SYDVKM. Trimming cost V 7 bases and J 3 bases, with 16 bases left between them. CDR3 size: 14 residues. The CDR3 spells CASTLKGRGYEQYF. CDR3 DNA: TGTGCCAGCACCCTAAAGGGCAGGGGCTACGAGCAGTACTTC.

This clone was observed a handful of times. The V gene is TRBV12-5, the J gene TRBJ2-7; TRBD1 might be the D (5 bases). Between the trimmed V and J ends, which lost 0 bases and 2 bases, there was a span of 11 bases. The CDR3 loop spans 15 amino acids. The germline V gene has CDR1 LGHNT and CDR2 FRNRAP. CDR3 nucleotides: TGTGCTAGTGGTTTGGTACGAAGGGGCGCCTACGAGCAGTACTTC. It is translated as CASGLVRRGAYEQYF. The full variable domain, in which reference TRBV12-5 and TRBJ2-7 provide the parts outside the CDR3, is DARVTQTPRHKVTEMGQEVTMRCQPILGHNTVFWYRQTMMQGLELLAYFRNRAPLDDSGMPKDRFSAEMPDATLATLKIQPSEPRDSAVYFCASGLVRRGAYEQYFGPGTRLTVT.

This chain uses TRBV5-1 with TRBJ1-2, with 9 positions matching TRBD1. The CDR3 runs to 15 residues. With 3 bases clipped from V and 8 bases from J, the junction kept 11 bases outside the gene matches. Germline V gives CDR1 SGHRS, CDR2 YFSETQ. This chain's CDR3 is CASSSRTGEGSGYTF. DNA for the CDR3: TGCGCCAGCAGCTCCAGGACAGGGGAAGGATCCGGCTACACCTTC. Based on the CDR3 plus reference TRBV5-1 and TRBJ1-2, the full variable domain is KAGVTQTPRYLIKTRGQQVTLSCSPISGHRSVSWYQQTPGQGLQFLFEYFSETQRNKGNFPGRFSGRQFSNSRSEMNVSTLELGDSALYLCASSSRTGEGSGYTFGSGTRLTVV.

V usage is TRBV27 and J usage is TRBJ2-3; tentatively, D is TRBD2 (6 bases). There are 15 residues in the CDR3. Trimming took off 4 bases at V and 2 bases at J, with 13 bases between the two ends. CDR1 is MNHEY and CDR2 is SMNVEV in the germline V gene (reference sequence). In DNA form, the CDR3 reads TGTGCCAGCAGTTGGGGAGGCACGACCACAGATACGCAGTATTTT. As protein: CASSWGGTTTDTQYF.

V and J are TRBV10-3 and TRBJ2-7; tentative D call: TRBD2 (6 bases). CDR1 is ENHRY and CDR2 is SYGVKD in the germline V gene. CDR3 size: 12 residues. V was pared by 4 bases and J by 12 bases, with 16 bases between. The CDR3 region is CAISGGDPTRYF. Written as DNA, the CDR3 is TGTGCCATCAGTGGCGGGGATCCGACTCGGTACTTC.

The chain links TRBV11-2 to TRBJ1-5, with 9 bases identical to TRBD1. Germline loops: CDR1 SGHAT, CDR2 FQNNGV. The V segment lost 4 bases and the J segment 3 bases; nucleotides outside the gene matches: 4. The CDR3 spans 15 residues. The CDR3, as DNA: TGTGCCAGCAGCTCCGGACAGGGGCCCAATCAGCCCCAGCATTTT. Protein: CASSSGQGPNQPQHF.

This sequence joins TRBV9 and TRBJ2-6; 10 bases are a match to TRBD1. In germline, CDR1 is SGDLS, CDR2 YYNGEE. This CDR3 region has 21 residues. V lost 3 bases and J lost 0; bases outside the gene matches: 15. CDR3 sequence reads: CASSAEISAGQGNSGANVLTF. The DNA for the CDR3 is TGTGCCAGCAGCGCAGAAATCTCTGCGGGACAGGGGAACTCTGGGGCCAACGTCCTGACTTTC.

The J gene is TRBJ2-5, the V gene TRBV19; 8 nucleotides match TRBD1. Losses at the gene ends were 3 bases for V and 5 bases for J; bases not matched to a gene: 5. The CDR3 extends over 14 amino acids. Germline V gene lookup returns CDR1 LNHDA and CDR2 SQIVND (reference sequence). The CDR3 region is CASSIRTGRETQYF. The CDR3 nucleotides read TGTGCCAGTAGTATCCGGACAGGGAGGGAGACCCAGTACTTC.

This chain joins TRBV6-5 and TRBJ1-1; the D gene is possibly TRBD1 (5 bases). There are 14 residues in the CDR3. Germline V gene lookup returns CDR1 MNHEY and CDR2 SVGAGI. Between the trimmed V and J ends, which lost 8 bases and 6 bases, there was a span of 19 bases. The CDR3 sequence: CASQTQRGPPEAFF. CDR3 in DNA: TGTGCCAGCCAAACTCAAAGGGGCCCACCTGAAGCTTTCTTT.

This chain uses TRBV5-6 with TRBJ2-5; 8 bases agree with TRBD2. The CDR3 runs 16 residues. Germline CDR1 and CDR2: SGHDT and YYEEEE. With 3 bases clipped from V and 4 bases from J, the junction kept 11 bases outside the gene matches. In DNA form, the CDR3 reads TGTGCCAGCAGCTCATTTTCCCCGGGACTAGGAGAGACCCAGTACTTC. As protein: CASSSFSPGLGETQYF.

V gene TRBV19 combines with J gene TRBJ1-5; TRBD1 aligns across 8 bases. Germline V CDR1 and CDR2: LNHDA, SQIVND (reference sequence). CDR3 length: 15 residues. The ends lost 5 bases at V and 3 bases at J; junction bases unmatched: 6. The CDR3 bases are TGTGCCAGTAGTCCTCGGACAGGGTTCAATCAGCCCCAGCATTTT. Protein sequence: CASSPRTGFNQPQHF.

The chain joins TRBV7-9 to TRBJ2-3; D not certain. This CDR3 region has 12 residues. V lost 1 base to trimming and J lost 9 bases, with 8 bases between them. In germline, CDR1 is SEHNR, CDR2 FQNEAQ (reference sequence). Here the CDR3 DNA reads TGTGCCAGCAGCTTAGTAGGAGTAACGCAGTATTTT. Translated, it gives CASSLVGVTQYF.

The V gene is TRBV2, the J gene TRBJ1-4; 8 nucleotides agree with TRBD1. With V trimmed by 6 bases and J by 8 bases, 11 bases remained unmatched. CDR1 is SNHLY, CDR2 FYNNEI, per germline. The CDR3 has 15 amino acids. Here the CDR3 reads CASRSTTGAGEKLFF. DNA for the CDR3: TGTGCCAGCAGGTCCACGACAGGGGCGGGAGAAAAACTGTTTTTT.

V usage is TRBV7-2 and J usage is TRBJ2-7; 15 positions agree with TRBD2. Trimming removed 5 bases from V and 2 bases from J; junction bases left unmatched: 7. CDR3 length: 17 amino acids. CDR1 SGHTA and CDR2 FQGNSA come from the germline V gene. The CDR3 nucleotides read TGTGCCAGCAGCCCGTCCGGGACTAGCGGGAGGCCCTACGAGCAGTACTTC. It specifies CASSPSGTSGRPYEQYF.